Each of the 14 T cell receptor beta chains below was sequenced from the same sample in a study of T cell changes during pregnancy in multiple sclerosis. Here immunoSEQ multiplex PCR was the method, and the copy in TCRdb shows in-frame clones only, minus some. The data show 25,000 to 35,000 clones, with 90% seen just once and approximately 0.43% held by the top ten. The sequenced sample was CD4+ T cells from peripheral blood mononuclear cells, obtained in the second trimester of pregnancy. The receptors originated from a female donor in good health, enrolled as a control in a pregnancy study.

This clone appeared a single time. The chain joins TRBV11-2 to TRBJ2-5, with 7 bases aligning to TRBD1. V was pared by 1 base and J by 5 bases, with 7 bases of the junction left unmatched. Germline V CDR1 and CDR2: SGHAT, FQNNGV. CDR3 length equals 15 residues. The CDR3 coding sequence is TGTGCCAGCAGCTTAGTGAGGGGGCTGGGGGAGACCCAGTACTTC. Encoded protein: CASSLVRGLGETQYF.

CDR3 in DNA: TGCGCCAGCAGCCAACCCTCCGGGACTAGCGGGGGCAGTTACAATGAGCAGTTCTTC. It specifies CASSQPSGTSGGSYNEQFF. The chain carries TRBV5-1 and TRBJ2-1, with 14 bases aligning to TRBD2. The CDR3 contains 19 residues. Germline lookup yields CDR1 SGHRS and CDR2 YFSETQ. V shed 4 bases, J shed 4 bases, and the junction held 13 bases outside the gene matches.

V gene TRBV4-1 combines with J gene TRBJ2-1; TRBD2 matches 9 bases. With V trimmed by 1 base and J by 4 bases, 2 bases remained unmatched. There are 15 residues in the CDR3. In germline, CDR1 is MGHRA, CDR2 YSYEKL. This CDR3 is CASSQASGTYNEQFF. The CDR3 DNA reads as TGCGCCAGCAGCCAAGCTAGCGGGACATACAATGAGCAGTTCTTC.

The V gene is TRBV10-3, the J gene TRBJ1-1, with 8 bases matching TRBD1. Germline assignment: CDR1 ENHRY and CDR2 SYGVKD. The CDR3 covers 15 residues. V lost 2 bases, J lost 4 bases, and 6 bases stayed unmatched. The CDR3 DNA is TGTGCCATCAGTGAGATGGCAGGGGGCTCCACTGAAGCTTTCTTT. As protein: CAISEMAGGSTEAFF.

The chain joins TRBV19 to TRBJ2-5; 9 nucleotides agree with TRBD1. The J call is doubtful: the DNA matches TRBJ2-7 better. This CDR3 has 14 residues. From germline, CDR1 is LNHDA and CDR2 SQIVND (reference sequence). The DNA of the CDR3 is TGTGCCAGTAGTAAACCGGGACAGGGTAACGAGCAGTACTTC. Residues: CASSKPGQGNEQYF.

V is TRBV5-6 and J is TRBJ2-1; TRBD2 aligns across 12 bases. From germline, CDR1 is SGHDT and CDR2 YYEEEE. This CDR3 region has 17 residues. The J segment lost 7 bases and the V segment lost 4 bases, leaving 12 bases of the junction unmatched. The chain's CDR3 is CASSPLAGGRLGNEQFF. For the CDR3, the DNA is TGTGCCAGCAGCCCCCTAGCGGGAGGGCGGTTAGGGAATGAGCAGTTCTTC. The whole variable domain, filled in from reference TRBV5-6 and TRBJ2-1, reads DAGVTQSPTHLIKTRGQQVTLRCSPKSGHDTVSWYQQALGQGPQFIFQYYEEEERQRGNFPDRFSGHQFPNYSSELNVNALLLGDSALYLCASSPLAGGRLGNEQFFGPGTRLTVL.

This clone showed up just once. The chain recombines TRBV6-6 with TRBJ2-1, with 8 nucleotides matching TRBD1. The V gene's germline CDR1 is MNHNY and CDR2 SVGAGI (reference sequence). V lost 6 bases to trimming and J lost 8 bases; unmatched junction nucleotides: 15. This CDR3 contains 16 residues. CDR3 loop: CASSDTSRGRRDEQFF. The CDR3, as DNA: TGTGCCAGCAGCGATACCTCCAGGGGGCGCAGGGATGAGCAGTTCTTC.

V is TRBV27 and J is TRBJ1-6, with D unresolved. The V end was cut by 4 bases, the J end by 5 bases, with 9 bases between. Germline-derived CDR1 and CDR2 are MNHEY and SMNVEV (reference sequence). The CDR3 is 14 residues long. The CDR3, as DNA: TGTGCCAGCAGTTCTGGACTGAATAATTCACCCCTCCACTTT. This sequence encodes CASSSGLNNSPLHF.

V is TRBV30 and J is TRBJ2-5; D is unresolved. Trimming cost V 1 base and J 7 bases, with 7 bases left between them. This CDR3 region has 11 residues. Germline values: CDR1 GTSNPN, CDR2 SVGIG (reference sequence). The DNA for the CDR3 is TGTGCCTGGAGTGGAGATCGGACCCAGTACTTC. Its protein product is CAWSGDRTQYF.

For this clone: At one of its ends the junction is not consistent with the germline gene, which may arise from a read error. The chain links TRBV6-1 to TRBJ2-2, with 9 bases matching TRBD1. The length of the CDR3 is 14 residues. Per the germline V gene, CDR1 is MNHNS and CDR2 is SASEGT. The DNA of the CDR3 is TGTGTCAGCAGCCTACAGGGGGCGGGCGGGGAGCTGTTTTTT. This gives the protein CVSSLQGAGGELFF.

V is TRBV19 and J is TRBJ2-3; 7 bases match TRBD2. The germline gives CDR1 LNHDA, CDR2 SQIVND (reference sequence). After removal of 7 bases from V and 0 bases from J, the junction contained 7 bases not matched to a gene. This CDR3 region has 15 residues. DNA for the CDR3: TGTGCCAGTACCATAGGGAGGGGAAGCACAGATACGCAGTATTTT. This sequence encodes CASTIGRGSTDTQYF.

The chain carries TRBV5-5 and TRBJ1-5, with 7 positions matching TRBD1. This CDR3 contains 17 residues. With 0 bases clipped from V and 0 bases from J, the junction kept 6 bases outside the gene matches. Looked up from germline, CDR1 is SGHKS and CDR2 is YYEKEE (reference sequence). CDR3 sequence: CASSLVKGQDSNQPQHF. Written as DNA, the CDR3 is TGTGCCAGCAGCTTGGTGAAAGGACAGGATAGCAATCAGCCCCAGCATTTT.

The J gene is TRBJ1-4, the V gene TRBV30; 9 bases are a match to TRBD1. Germline loops: CDR1 GTSNPN, CDR2 SVGIG (reference sequence). V dropped 6 bases and J dropped 8; count of bases not matched to a gene: 10. The length of the CDR3 is 14 residues. CDR3 coding DNA: TGTGCCTGTTACGGGACAGGGCCAGAGGAAAAACTGTTTTTT. Residues: CACYGTGPEEKLFF.

The rearrangement links TRBV14 to TRBJ1-1, with no clear D. The germline V gene encodes CDR1 SGHDN and CDR2 FVKESK. CDR3 length: 15 residues. With 1 base removed from V and 4 bases from J, the gap between germline ends came to 13 bases. CDR3 protein: CASSQVRLSGTEAFF. CDR3 nucleotides: TGTGCCAGCAGCCAAGTACGGCTGTCGGGCACTGAAGCTTTCTTT.